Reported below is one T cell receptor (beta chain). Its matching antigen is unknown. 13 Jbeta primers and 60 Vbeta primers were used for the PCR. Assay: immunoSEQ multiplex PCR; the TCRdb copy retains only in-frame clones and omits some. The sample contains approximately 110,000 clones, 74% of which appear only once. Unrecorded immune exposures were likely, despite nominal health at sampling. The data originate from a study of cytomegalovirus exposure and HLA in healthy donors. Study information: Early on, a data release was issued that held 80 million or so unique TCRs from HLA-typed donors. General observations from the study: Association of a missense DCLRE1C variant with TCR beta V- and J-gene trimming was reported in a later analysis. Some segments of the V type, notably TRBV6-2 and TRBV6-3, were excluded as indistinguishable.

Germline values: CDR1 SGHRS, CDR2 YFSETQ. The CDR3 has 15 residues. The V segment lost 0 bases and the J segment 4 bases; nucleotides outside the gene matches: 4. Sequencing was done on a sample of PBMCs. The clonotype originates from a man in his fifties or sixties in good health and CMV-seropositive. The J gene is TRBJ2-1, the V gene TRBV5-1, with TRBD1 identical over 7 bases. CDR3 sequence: CASSLGQGVYNEQFF. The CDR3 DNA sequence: TGCGCCAGCAGCTTGGGCCAGGGGGTGTACAATGAGCAGTTCTTC.